This T cell receptor beta chain was documented in a study of early T cells in non-severe SARS-CoV-2 infection. Looking at the study overall: Sequenced bulk RNA came from whole blood that was unsorted, and chains were unpaired. Whole-study results and caveats: Clonotype matching in VDJdb favored anti-spike CD8 responses and did not capture private and CD4 specificities.

About this clonotype itself: What it binds is not known.

V shed 5 bases, J shed 2 bases, and the junction held 4 bases outside the gene matches. The CDR3 extends over 13 amino acids. Germline assignment: CDR1 DFQATT and CDR2 SNEGSKA (reference sequence). Individual cDNA molecules received unique molecular identifiers. From the 5' RACE reads, TCRdb called clonotypes with MiXCR, one entry per CDR3 protein. The repertoire holds about 59,000 distinct CDR3 sequences, with about 13% as singletons. This receptor was identified in an adult who was a healthcare worker with PCR-confirmed SARS-CoV-2 infection or an uninfected control (not recorded which). The chain has TRBV20-1 and TRBJ1-1; TRBD1 agrees at 8 bases. Specimen: whole blood, collected at baseline. CDR3 residues: CSALGQANTEAFF. CDR3 sequence (DNA): TGCAGTGCTTTGGGACAGGCCAACACTGAAGCTTTCTTT.